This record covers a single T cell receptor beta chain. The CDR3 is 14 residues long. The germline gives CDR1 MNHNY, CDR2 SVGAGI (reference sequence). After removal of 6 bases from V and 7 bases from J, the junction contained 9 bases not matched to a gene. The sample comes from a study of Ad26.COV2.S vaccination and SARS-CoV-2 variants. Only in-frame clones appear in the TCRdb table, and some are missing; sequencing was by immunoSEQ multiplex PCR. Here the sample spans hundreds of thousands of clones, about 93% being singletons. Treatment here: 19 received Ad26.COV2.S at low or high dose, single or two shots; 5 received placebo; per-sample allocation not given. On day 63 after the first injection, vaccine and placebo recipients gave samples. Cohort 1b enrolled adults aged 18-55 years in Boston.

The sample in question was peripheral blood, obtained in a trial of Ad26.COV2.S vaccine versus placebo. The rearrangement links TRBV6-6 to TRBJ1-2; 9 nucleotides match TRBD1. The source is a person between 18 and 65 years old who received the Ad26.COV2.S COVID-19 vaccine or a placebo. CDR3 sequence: CASSNGQGSGGYTF. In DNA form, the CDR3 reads TGTGCCAGCAGCAACGGACAGGGGTCGGGTGGCTACACCTTC.